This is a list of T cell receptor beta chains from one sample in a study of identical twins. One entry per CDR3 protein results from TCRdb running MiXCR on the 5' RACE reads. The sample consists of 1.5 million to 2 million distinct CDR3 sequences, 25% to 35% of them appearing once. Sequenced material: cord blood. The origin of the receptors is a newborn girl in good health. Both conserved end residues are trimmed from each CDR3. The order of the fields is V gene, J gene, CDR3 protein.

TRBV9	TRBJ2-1	ASSVGSGTGGQF
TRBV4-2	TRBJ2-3	ASRDGPDAQY
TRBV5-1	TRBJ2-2	ASSLEGQRAGELF
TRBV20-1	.	SARFQIAYNEQY
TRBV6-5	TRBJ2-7	ASTIVPSGSYEQY
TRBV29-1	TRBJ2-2	SVRTNTGELF
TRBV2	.	ASSEGDRGGPHEQY
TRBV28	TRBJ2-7	ASRSGLGYEQY
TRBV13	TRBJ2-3	ASSALLGGTDTQY
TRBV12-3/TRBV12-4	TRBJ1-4	ASSSPGRTSELF
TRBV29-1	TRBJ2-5	SVEWENEQY
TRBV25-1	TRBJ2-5	ASSELKTGYQETQY
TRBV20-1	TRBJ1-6	SAHQGFSSYNSPLH
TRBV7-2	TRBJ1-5	ASSLVTYNQPQH
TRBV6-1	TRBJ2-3	ASVVGLITDTQY